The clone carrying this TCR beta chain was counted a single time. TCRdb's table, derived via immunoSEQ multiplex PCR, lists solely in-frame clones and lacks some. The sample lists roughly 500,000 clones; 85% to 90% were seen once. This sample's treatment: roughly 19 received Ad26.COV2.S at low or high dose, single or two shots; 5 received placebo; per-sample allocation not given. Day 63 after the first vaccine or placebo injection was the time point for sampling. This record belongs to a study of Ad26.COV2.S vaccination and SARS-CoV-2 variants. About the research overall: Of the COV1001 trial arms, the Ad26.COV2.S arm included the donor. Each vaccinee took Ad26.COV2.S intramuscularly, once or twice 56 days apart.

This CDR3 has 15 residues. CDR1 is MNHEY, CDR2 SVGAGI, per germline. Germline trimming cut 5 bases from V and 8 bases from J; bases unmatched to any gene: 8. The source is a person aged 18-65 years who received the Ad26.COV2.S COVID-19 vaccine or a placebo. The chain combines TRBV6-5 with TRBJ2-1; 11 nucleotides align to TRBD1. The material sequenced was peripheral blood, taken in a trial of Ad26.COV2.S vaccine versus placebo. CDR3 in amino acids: CASSLRGTGGDEQFF. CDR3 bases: TGTGCCAGCAGTCTTAGGGGGACAGGGGGGGATGAGCAGTTCTTC.